The TCR beta chain described here comes from a study of beta chain features in type 1 diabetes. This clone was counted only a few times. Germline is not matched at one junction end, which may reflect a read error. cDNA synthesis used the whole RNA isolate, giving expressed TCRB sequences. TCRdb keeps only in-frame clones here, not all; method: immunoSEQ multiplex PCR. In the table there are roughly 290,000 clones, about 7.8% of which are singletons. Germline lookup yields CDR1 SSHAT and CDR2 FNYEAQ (reference sequence). CDR3 size: 13 residues. The V and J genes are TRBV7-7 and TRBJ2-1, with 8 bases identical to TRBD1. This clonotype originated in a woman aged 18-30 years in good health. Source material: central memory CD4+ T cells from blood. The CDR3 sequence is CASSLGQDNEQFF. The CDR3 region has the DNA TGTGCTAGCAGCTTGGGACAGGACAATGAGCAGTTCTTC.